The 26 T cell receptor beta chains in this list originate from one sample, sequenced in a study of shared clonotypes between healthy human individuals. Positively selected for CCR7, the CD45RO-negative cells used as naive CD8 cells excluded terminally differentiated effector memory CD45RA+ cells. Sequencing was performed with immunoSEQ multiplex PCR; in TCRdb, only in-frame clones are kept and a portion is missing. The sample yields millions of clones, approximately 94% seen once. The specimen sequenced was naive CD8+ T cells sorted from blood. These receptors all stem from a young man in good health.

Concerning this clone: This CDR3 is also generated by other DNA sequences in the sample. The V gene is TRBV7-9, the J gene TRBJ2-7; D might be TRBD1 or TRBD2, each matching 5 bases. In germline, CDR1 is SEHNR, CDR2 FQNEAQ (reference sequence). The CDR3 spans 14 residues. The ends were cut back, 5 bases at V and 2 bases at J, with 13 bases in the middle. CDR3 DNA: TGTGCCAGCAGCCTACGGGGCAGGCCCTACGAGCAGTACTTC. This sequence encodes CASSLRGRPYEQYF.

V and J are TRBV6-7 and TRBJ1-5, with TRBD1 matching 10 bases. TRBV6-7 is reported as an ORF; its role is uncertain. The trim removed 6 bases at V and 5 bases at J, leaving 1 base unmatched. This CDR3 is built from 13 residues. The CDR3 loop reads CASRGTGDQPQHF. The CDR3 DNA reads as TGTGCCAGCAGGGGGACAGGGGATCAGCCCCAGCATTTT.

This clone was seen once. The chain couples TRBV25-1 to TRBJ2-5; D gene unclear. This CDR3 contains 12 residues. Looked up from germline, CDR1 is MGHDK and CDR2 is SYGVNS. Trimming took off 0 bases at V and 5 bases at J, with 4 bases between the two ends. CDR3 protein: CASSEYWETQYF. CDR3 coding DNA: TGTGCCAGCAGTGAATATTGGGAGACCCAGTACTTC.

This chain uses TRBV7-9 with TRBJ1-4; no firm D call. Per germline, CDR1 SEHNR and CDR2 FQNEAQ (reference sequence). V lost 2 bases, J lost 6 bases, and 7 bases lay in between. The CDR3 is 13 amino acids. CDR3 coding DNA: TGTGCCAGCAGCTTAAGATTGGATGAAAAACTGTTTTTT. It is translated as CASSLRLDEKLFF. Using reference TRBV7-9 and TRBJ1-4 for the parts outside the CDR3, the full variable domain is DTGVSQNPRHKITKRGQNVTFRCDPISEHNRLYWYRQTLGQGPEFLTYFQNEAQLEKSRLLSDRFSAERPKGSFSTLEIQRTEQGDSAMYLCASSLRLDEKLFFGSGTQLSVL.

The chain combines TRBV7-9 with TRBJ1-4; no clear D gene. CDR1 and CDR2 from the germline V gene are SEHNR and FQNEAQ (reference sequence). Trimming removed 5 bases from V and 7 bases from J, with 17 bases in between. The CDR3 loop spans 15 amino acids. CDR3 residues: CASSHPPDVTEKLFF. CDR3 sequence (DNA): TGTGCCAGCAGCCATCCCCCGGACGTAACTGAAAAACTGTTTTTT.

This chain connects TRBV29-1 to TRBJ2-7; D might be TRBD2 (7 bases). Germline V gene sequence: CDR1 SQVTM, CDR2 ANQGSEA. V was cut by 3 bases and J by 5 bases, with 14 bases left in between. The CDR3 runs to 13 residues. CDR3 nucleotides: TGCAGCGTTGACGGGGGGCCCTTCAACGAGCAGTACTTC. This encodes CSVDGGPFNEQYF.

The V gene is TRBV4-3, the J gene TRBJ1-5; D not resolved. The germline CDR1 and CDR2 sequences are LGHNA and YSLEER. V was pared by 0 bases and J by 3 bases, with 12 bases between. The CDR3 spans 16 residues. The CDR3 region has the DNA TGCGCCAGCAGCCAAGATTTTTATACGGTCAATCAGCCCCAGCATTTT. Its protein product is CASSQDFYTVNQPQHF.

This clone was seen just once. The CDR3 sequence is CASSHPEGADTQYF. CDR3 sequence (DNA): TGCGCCAGCAGCCACCCCGAGGGGGCAGATACGCAGTATTTT. The chain has TRBV4-1 and TRBJ2-3; D possibly corresponds to TRBD1 (6 bases). Trimming cost V 3 bases and J 4 bases, with 11 bases left between them. The CDR3 runs to 14 residues. From germline, CDR1 is MGHRA and CDR2 YSYEKL.

The genes are TRBV28 and TRBJ1-1, with D tentatively TRBD1 (6 bases). Trimming cost V 6 bases and J 6 bases, with 8 bases left between them. From germline, CDR1 is MDHEN and CDR2 SYDVKM. The CDR3 runs to 11 residues. DNA of the CDR3: TGTGCCAGCAGCAAGGGGGCTGAAGCTTTCTTT. It encodes CASSKGAEAFF.

This chain uses TRBV27 with TRBJ2-7, with 7 bases fitting TRBD1. CDR3 size: 14 residues. Germline CDR1 MNHEY, CDR2 SMNVEV (reference sequence). J was trimmed by 4 bases and V by 2 bases; bases with no gene match: 5. The DNA of the CDR3 is TGTGCCAGCAGTTTACAGGGACAGAGTTACGAGCAGTACTTC. Its protein product is CASSLQGQSYEQYF.

This chain joins TRBV4-1 and TRBJ2-1, with TRBD2 matching 9 bases. This CDR3 is built from 17 residues. Germline assignment: CDR1 MGHRA and CDR2 YSYEKL. Germline trimming cut 0 bases from V and 4 bases from J; bases unmatched to any gene: 7. The CDR3, as DNA: TGCGCCAGCAGCCAAGATGGGGGGACTAGCACTTACAATGAGCAGTTCTTC. Its translation: CASSQDGGTSTYNEQFF.

The chain is built from TRBV4-3 and TRBJ2-4, with 9 nucleotides matching TRBD1. This CDR3 has 15 residues. J lost 0 bases, V lost 4 bases, and 1 base had no gene match. The germline CDR1 and CDR2 sequences are LGHNA and YSLEER. The CDR3 DNA follows: TGCGCCAGCAGCCCGGGACAGGGAGCCAAAAACATTCAGTACTTC. Residues: CASSPGQGAKNIQYF.

With regard to this clone: At the DNA level, this CDR3 is encoded by other sequences in the same sample as well. The chain links TRBV5-4 to TRBJ2-7; maybe TRBD2 (5 bases). The CDR3 sequence is 12 residues long. V was shortened by 3 bases and J by 3 bases, with 7 bases between the two germline ends. Germline lookup yields CDR1 SGHNT and CDR2 YYREEE (reference sequence). The CDR3 nucleotides read TGTGCCAGCAGCTCTGGACTCTACGAGCAGTACTTC. This codes for CASSSGLYEQYF.

The chain has TRBV6-1 and TRBJ2-1; no clear D. The CDR3 runs 14 residues. Trimming left V 5 bases short and J 5 bases short, with 13 bases between. CDR1 MNHNS and CDR2 SASEGT come from the germline V gene. The CDR3 bases are TGTGCCAGCAGTACCACGGTGAGGAACAATGAGCAGTTCTTC. This encodes CASSTTVRNNEQFF.

As for this clone: The sample has other DNA sequences that encode this CDR3 too. The CDR3 reads CASSFAGGSYEQYF. The CDR3 DNA sequence: TGTGCCAGCAGTTTCGCGGGTGGCTCCTACGAGCAGTACTTC. The V and J genes are TRBV27 and TRBJ2-7; tentatively, D is TRBD2 (5 bases). This CDR3 has 14 amino acids. The germline CDR1 and CDR2 sequences are MNHEY and SMNVEV (reference sequence). Trimming stripped 3 bases from V and 0 bases from J, with 9 bases between.

The chain has TRBV7-2 and TRBJ2-5; either TRBD1 or TRBD2 may supply D (6 bases each). The J call may be wrong; the DNA end is better matched by TRBJ2-7. CDR1 is SGHTA and CDR2 is FQGNSA in the germline V gene. The CDR3 is 15 amino acids. This CDR3 reads CASTETGLPPYEQYF. The CDR3 DNA reads as TGTGCCAGCACCGAGACAGGACTACCTCCCTACGAGCAGTACTTC.

The rearrangement links TRBV5-6 to TRBJ2-7; D not resolved. Trimming removed 2 bases at V and 3 bases at J, with 9 bases between. CDR1 SGHDT and CDR2 YYEEEE come from the germline V gene. The CDR3 is made up of 13 amino acids. The CDR3 region has the DNA TGTGCCAGCAGCTTTAGTCTGGGCTACGAGCAGTACTTC. Translated, it gives CASSFSLGYEQYF.

The V call is TRBV27, the J call TRBJ2-1, with D tentatively TRBD2 (5 bases). V dropped 6 bases and J dropped 6 bases, with 18 bases sitting between them. The CDR3 contains 15 residues. Germline V gene data show CDR1 as MNHEY and CDR2 as SMNVEV (reference sequence). The CDR3 coding sequence is TGTGCCAGCAGCCCGGACGGACTCTACGGCAATGAGCAGTTCTTC. Its translation: CASSPDGLYGNEQFF.

The chain has TRBV27 and TRBJ1-1; no reliable D call. The CDR3 length is 14 residues. Germline-derived CDR1 and CDR2 are MNHEY and SMNVEV (reference sequence). V was clipped by 3 bases and J by 3 bases, with 11 bases between them. CDR3 protein: CASSFDGLHTEAFF. CDR3 in DNA: TGTGCCAGCAGTTTCGACGGCCTCCACACTGAAGCTTTCTTT.

The genes are TRBV7-2 and TRBJ2-3; 14 positions match TRBD2. V gave up 4 bases and J gave up 9 bases; unmatched junction bases: 9. Germline V lookup: CDR1 SGHTA, CDR2 FQGNSA. The CDR3 extends over 16 amino acids. For the CDR3, the DNA is TGTGCCAGCAGCTCCGGACTAGCGGGAGGCCCTGAGACGCAGTATTTT. It is translated as CASSSGLAGGPETQYF.

Remarks on this clone: In the same sample, other DNA sequences code for this CDR3. The chain links TRBV11-2 to TRBJ2-7, with TRBD1 matching over 12 bases. This CDR3 is 15 amino acids long. J was trimmed by 2 bases and V by 3 bases; bases with no gene match: 2. From germline, CDR1 is SGHAT and CDR2 FQNNGV. The CDR3 region is CASSFGTGGTYEQYF. The CDR3 region has the DNA TGTGCCAGCAGCTTTGGGACAGGGGGCACCTACGAGCAGTACTTC.

The chain carries TRBV5-5 and TRBJ2-7; possible D gene TRBD2, 5 bases. In germline, CDR1 is SGHKS, CDR2 YYEKEE (reference sequence). This CDR3 comprises 12 residues. The V end was cut by 2 bases, the J end by 7 bases, with 10 bases between. CDR3 nucleotide sequence: TGTGCCAGCAGCTTTCAGACGGGGGAGCAGTACTTC. Translating it yields CASSFQTGEQYF.

The rearrangement links TRBV9 to TRBJ2-7, with TRBD2 as a possible D gene (5 bases). Germline values: CDR1 SGDLS, CDR2 YYNGEE. Trimming stripped 2 bases from V and 0 bases from J, with 12 bases between. The CDR3 has 15 residues. In DNA, the CDR3 is TGTGCCAGCAGCGTCCTTCCGGGAAGCTCCTACGAGCAGTACTTC. Protein product: CASSVLPGSSYEQYF.

Comments on this clone: The same CDR3 is also encoded by other DNA sequences in this sample. This sequence joins TRBV27 and TRBJ1-5; D ambiguous. This CDR3 spans 14 amino acids. V shed 6 bases and J shed 0 bases, with 9 bases lying between them. Germline CDR1 MNHEY, CDR2 SMNVEV (reference sequence). The CDR3 coding sequence is TGTGCCAGCAGCCCCTTAGGTAGCAATCAGCCCCAGCATTTT. Its protein product is CASSPLGSNQPQHF.

This chain links TRBV19 with TRBJ2-7; 8 bases fit TRBD1. V lost 5 bases and J lost 2; bases outside the gene matches: 8. There are 15 residues in the CDR3. Germline V gene data show CDR1 as LNHDA and CDR2 as SQIVND (reference sequence). CDR3 loop: CASSQQTGVTYEQYF. Written as DNA, the CDR3 is TGTGCCAGTAGTCAACAGACAGGGGTAACCTACGAGCAGTACTTC.

Only a few counts were recorded for this clone. V usage is TRBV6-5 and J usage is TRBJ1-2; D is perhaps TRBD1 (5 bases). Germline V lookup: CDR1 MNHEY, CDR2 SVGAGI. V lost 4 bases to trimming and J lost 4 bases, with 7 bases between them. There are 12 residues in the CDR3. CDR3 protein: CASSSDTYGYTF. For the CDR3, the DNA is TGTGCCAGCAGTTCGGACACCTATGGCTACACCTTC.